This is a list of T cell receptor beta chains from one sample in a study of shared T cell receptors in the human thymus. Profiled with immunoSEQ multiplex PCR; TCRdb holds only in-frame clones, not every one. Found here are hundreds of thousands of clones, 85% to 95% of them singletons; the top ten hold about 0.02%. What was sequenced was thymocytes. The receptors were sampled from a human donor. Each CDR3 is given with its conserved first and last residue. The D gene is left open where the match is weak. Rows give clone size only sometimes, using once, few, many, or a class for an expanded clone.

j_call: TRBJ2-1; clone_size: once; d_call: .; v_call: TRBV27; cdr3_nt: TGTGCCACCAGGCCAGCAGTCGTATGGTGGGGGAGCTCCTACAATGAGCAGTTCTTC; cdr3_aa: CATRPAVVWWGSSYNEQFF
j_call: TRBJ2-5; clone_size: .; d_call: .; v_call: TRBV28; cdr3_nt: TGTGCCAGCAGTTTCCCCCTTGCGGCGGAGACCCAGTACTTC; cdr3_aa: CASSFPLAAETQYF
j_call: TRBJ2-7; clone_size: .; d_call: .; v_call: TRBV15; cdr3_nt: TGTGCCACCAGCAGAGATCCCGAAATGACGAAGTTTCCTGGGGGATCCTACGAGCAGTACTTC; cdr3_aa: CATSRDPEMTKFPGGSYEQYF
j_call: TRBJ1-2; clone_size: .; d_call: .; v_call: TRBV27; cdr3_nt: TGTGCCAGCAGTTTACAGGGTGGCGCTGGCTACACCTTC; cdr3_aa: CASSLQGGAGYTF
j_call: TRBJ1-5; clone_size: .; d_call: .; v_call: TRBV28; cdr3_nt: TGTGCCAGCAGGACTTCGGGCAATCAGCCCCAGCATTTT; cdr3_aa: CASRTSGNQPQHF
j_call: TRBJ2-5; clone_size: .; d_call: TRBD2; v_call: TRBV7-9; cdr3_nt: TGTGCCAGCAGCTTAGATCCCCATCTAGCGGGAAGACAGTACTTC; cdr3_aa: CASSLDPHLAGRQYF
j_call: TRBJ2-7; clone_size: .; d_call: .; v_call: TRBV14; cdr3_nt: TGTGCCAGCAGCCCCAGCACTGGTAGTACTTCCTACGAGCAGTACTTC; cdr3_aa: CASSPSTGSTSYEQYF
j_call: TRBJ2-1; clone_size: .; d_call: .; v_call: TRBV9; cdr3_nt: TGTGCCAGCAGCGTGGCGGGTGGGGGGCCCCGCTACAATGAGCAGTTCTTC; cdr3_aa: CASSVAGGGPRYNEQFF
j_call: TRBJ2-3; clone_size: once; d_call: .; v_call: TRBV7-9; cdr3_nt: TGTGCCAGCAGCCGCGAACCGACAGATACGCAGTATTTT; cdr3_aa: CASSREPTDTQYF
j_call: TRBJ1-1; clone_size: .; d_call: .; v_call: TRBV7-9; cdr3_nt: TGTGCCAGCAGCTCAGGGGCGAGGGGCACTGAAGCTTTCTTT; cdr3_aa: CASSSGARGTEAFF
j_call: TRBJ2-5; clone_size: .; d_call: .; v_call: TRBV25-1; cdr3_nt: TGTGCCAGCATGGGCGAAACACAAGAGACCCAGTACTTC; cdr3_aa: CASMGETQETQYF
j_call: TRBJ2-7; clone_size: .; d_call: TRBD1; v_call: TRBV7-9; cdr3_nt: TGTGCCAGCAGCTTAGCGCAGGTGACAGGGGTGTATCCCTACGAGCAGTACTTC; cdr3_aa: CASSLAQVTGVYPYEQYF
j_call: TRBJ1-4; clone_size: .; d_call: .; v_call: TRBV7-7; cdr3_nt: TGTGCTAGCAGCTCCCATCGGGGAGAGTGTGAAAAACTGTTTTTT; cdr3_aa: CASSSHRGECEKLFF
j_call: TRBJ2-3; clone_size: .; d_call: TRBD2; v_call: TRBV7-8; cdr3_nt: TGTGCCAGCAGCTTAGGAAGTTCCAGGGACTACCATTTCACAGATACGCAGTATTTT; cdr3_aa: CASSLGSSRDYHFTDTQYF
j_call: TRBJ2-7; clone_size: .; d_call: .; v_call: TRBV7-2; cdr3_nt: TGTGCCAGCAGTCCGAGCTACGAGCAGTACTTC; cdr3_aa: CASSPSYEQYF
j_call: TRBJ2-7; clone_size: .; d_call: TRBD1; v_call: TRBV5-6; cdr3_nt: TGTGCCAGCAGCTCAAGCCCGGGAACAGGGGACGACGAGCAGTACTTC; cdr3_aa: CASSSSPGTGDDEQYF
j_call: TRBJ2-7; clone_size: .; d_call: .; v_call: TRBV7-2; cdr3_nt: TGTGCCAGCAGCCATCAACCGGGACCCCCCTACGAGCAGTACTTC; cdr3_aa: CASSHQPGPPYEQYF
j_call: TRBJ2-7; clone_size: .; d_call: TRBD2; v_call: TRBV28; cdr3_nt: TGTGCCAGCAGTTCTAGCGGGAGGGAGAGAGACGAGCAGTACTTC; cdr3_aa: CASSSSGRERDEQYF
j_call: TRBJ2-1; clone_size: .; d_call: .; v_call: TRBV5-8; cdr3_nt: TGTGCCAGCAGCTTGGTAGATGGCGGGGTCCACAATGAGCAGTTCTTC; cdr3_aa: CASSLVDGGVHNEQFF
j_call: TRBJ1-2; clone_size: .; d_call: TRBD1; v_call: TRBV7-9; cdr3_nt: TGTGCCAGCAGTTGGGACAGGGCTAACTATGGCTACACCTTC; cdr3_aa: CASSWDRANYGYTF
j_call: TRBJ2-3; clone_size: .; d_call: .; v_call: TRBV18; cdr3_nt: TGTGCCAGCTCATGGAGAGATGACACAGATACGCAGTATTTT; cdr3_aa: CASSWRDDTDTQYF
j_call: TRBJ2-5; clone_size: once; d_call: .; v_call: TRBV5-1; cdr3_nt: TGCGCCAGCAGCTTGGAAGAGGGCCTAGAGACCCAGTACTTC; cdr3_aa: CASSLEEGLETQYF
j_call: TRBJ2-5; clone_size: .; d_call: .; v_call: TRBV25-1; cdr3_nt: TGTGCCAGCAGTGAATCCCGGGGCAGGGAAGAGACCCAGTACTTC; cdr3_aa: CASSESRGREETQYF
j_call: TRBJ1-4; clone_size: once; d_call: TRBD1; v_call: TRBV28; cdr3_nt: TGTGCCAGCAGTCCCACAGGGGAACCCGCTAATGAAAAACTGTTTTTT; cdr3_aa: CASSPTGEPANEKLFF
j_call: TRBJ1-1; clone_size: .; d_call: .; v_call: TRBV14; cdr3_nt: TGTGCCAGCAGCCAGAGGACAACCTCACAGCAGAACACTGAAGCTTTCTTT; cdr3_aa: CASSQRTTSQQNTEAFF
j_call: TRBJ2-2; clone_size: .; d_call: .; v_call: TRBV28; cdr3_nt: TGTGCCAGCAGTCCGGGTCGAACCGGGGAGCTGTTTTTT; cdr3_aa: CASSPGRTGELFF
j_call: TRBJ2-7; clone_size: .; d_call: TRBD2; v_call: TRBV2; cdr3_nt: TGTGCCAGCAGTGCCTTGGGGAGGGACGGCCCCTACGAGCAGTACTTC; cdr3_aa: CASSALGRDGPYEQYF
j_call: TRBJ2-7; clone_size: .; d_call: .; v_call: TRBV28; cdr3_nt: TGTGCCAGCAGCCCGTTCACCTACGAGCAGTACTTC; cdr3_aa: CASSPFTYEQYF
j_call: TRBJ2-1; clone_size: .; d_call: TRBD2; v_call: TRBV5-1; cdr3_nt: TGCGCCAGCAGCTCAGGACTAGCGGCGGACAATGAGCAGTTCTTC; cdr3_aa: CASSSGLAADNEQFF
j_call: TRBJ1-4; clone_size: .; d_call: .; v_call: TRBV5-7; cdr3_nt: TGTGCCAGCAGCTTGAACAGATCAACTAATGAAAAACTGTTTTTT; cdr3_aa: CASSLNRSTNEKLFF
j_call: TRBJ2-2; clone_size: once; d_call: TRBD2; v_call: TRBV7-6; cdr3_nt: TGTGCCAGCAGCTCCTCAAGCGGGAGGGCCGCCGCGAACACCGGGGAGCTGTTTTTT; cdr3_aa: CASSSSSGRAAANTGELFF
j_call: TRBJ2-7; clone_size: .; d_call: .; v_call: TRBV28; cdr3_nt: TGTGCCAGCAGTTTGAACCCCCCTAGGTTGGGGGAGCAGTACTTC; cdr3_aa: CASSLNPPRLGEQYF
j_call: TRBJ2-5; clone_size: .; d_call: .; v_call: TRBV15; cdr3_nt: TGTGCCACCAGCAGAGATGTAACTCTCCAAGAGACCCAGTACTTC; cdr3_aa: CATSRDVTLQETQYF
j_call: TRBJ1-5; clone_size: .; d_call: .; v_call: TRBV15; cdr3_nt: TGTGCCACCAGCAAGGAACAGGTACCGAGCAATCAGCCCCAGCATTTT; cdr3_aa: CATSKEQVPSNQPQHF
j_call: TRBJ2-7; clone_size: .; d_call: .; v_call: TRBV27; cdr3_nt: TGTGCCAGCAGTTTATATCGGCGGGGCTACGAGCAGTACTTC; cdr3_aa: CASSLYRRGYEQYF
j_call: TRBJ2-3; clone_size: .; d_call: TRBD1; v_call: TRBV7-9; cdr3_nt: TGTGCCAGCAGCTTAGGGGGGACAGGAGCCTGCACAGATACGCAGTATTTT; cdr3_aa: CASSLGGTGACTDTQYF
j_call: TRBJ2-7; clone_size: .; d_call: .; v_call: TRBV27; cdr3_nt: TGTGCCAGCGGACCTTCTTCCCCGGTCACACAGCGCCAAGCCTACGAGCAGTACTTC; cdr3_aa: CASGPSSPVTQRQAYEQYF
j_call: TRBJ1-5; clone_size: .; d_call: .; v_call: TRBV30; cdr3_nt: TGTGCCTGGAGCTGTGCCCCCCCGAGGAAACGCAATCAGCCCCAGCATTTT; cdr3_aa: CAWSCAPPRKRNQPQHF
j_call: TRBJ1-2; clone_size: once; d_call: TRBD1; v_call: TRBV7-9; cdr3_nt: TGTGCCAGCAGCTTTCGGACAGGGGATCGCTATGGCTACACCTTC; cdr3_aa: CASSFRTGDRYGYTF
j_call: TRBJ2-1; clone_size: .; d_call: TRBD2; v_call: TRBV5-5; cdr3_nt: TGTGCCAGCAGCTTGGAACTAGCGGGACATAACAATGAGCAGTTCTTC; cdr3_aa: CASSLELAGHNNEQFF
j_call: TRBJ2-1; clone_size: .; d_call: .; v_call: TRBV18; cdr3_nt: TGTGCCAGCTCACCACATCTAGGACTCCCCCGATCCTACAATGAGCAGTTCTTC; cdr3_aa: CASSPHLGLPRSYNEQFF
j_call: TRBJ2-1; clone_size: .; d_call: .; v_call: TRBV6-5; cdr3_nt: TGTGCCAGCAGTTCCTTCGGCGGGGAGGTCGACAATGAGCAGTTCTTC; cdr3_aa: CASSSFGGEVDNEQFF
j_call: TRBJ2-1; clone_size: .; d_call: TRBD1; v_call: TRBV7-2; cdr3_nt: TGTGCCAGCACCCCTCGGCCGGGACAGGGGATTTGTGAGCAGTTCTTC; cdr3_aa: CASTPRPGQGICEQFF
j_call: TRBJ1-1; clone_size: .; d_call: .; v_call: TRBV27; cdr3_nt: TGTGCCAGCAGTCCCCCCGGGGCAGGGAGCACTGAAGCTTTCTTT; cdr3_aa: CASSPPGAGSTEAFF
j_call: TRBJ2-1; clone_size: once; d_call: TRBD2; v_call: TRBV11-2; cdr3_nt: TGTGCCAGCAGCTTCCGGACTAGCGGGAGGGGGCCATCCAATGAGCAGTTCTTC; cdr3_aa: CASSFRTSGRGPSNEQFF
j_call: TRBJ2-1; clone_size: once; d_call: TRBD1; v_call: TRBV6-6; cdr3_nt: TGTGCCAGCAGGCCCAGGGACAGGAACTACAATGAGCAGTTCTTC; cdr3_aa: CASRPRDRNYNEQFF
j_call: TRBJ2-3; clone_size: .; d_call: .; v_call: TRBV6-1; cdr3_nt: TGTGCCAGCGGCCCGTGGGACTTCCGCACAGATACGCAGTATTTT; cdr3_aa: CASGPWDFRTDTQYF
j_call: TRBJ2-4; clone_size: .; d_call: TRBD2; v_call: TRBV2; cdr3_nt: TGTGCCAGCAGCGGGACTAGCCGAGGAGGGGACTTC; cdr3_aa: CASSGTSRGGDF
j_call: TRBJ1-1; clone_size: .; d_call: .; v_call: TRBV10-1; cdr3_nt: TGCGCCAGCAGTGAGTACGGAGGGGACACTGAAGCTTTCTTT; cdr3_aa: CASSEYGGDTEAFF
j_call: TRBJ2-7; clone_size: .; d_call: .; v_call: TRBV4-1; cdr3_nt: TGCGCCAGCAGCCAAGGGGTTAGCGGATCCTACGAGCAGTACTTC; cdr3_aa: CASSQGVSGSYEQYF